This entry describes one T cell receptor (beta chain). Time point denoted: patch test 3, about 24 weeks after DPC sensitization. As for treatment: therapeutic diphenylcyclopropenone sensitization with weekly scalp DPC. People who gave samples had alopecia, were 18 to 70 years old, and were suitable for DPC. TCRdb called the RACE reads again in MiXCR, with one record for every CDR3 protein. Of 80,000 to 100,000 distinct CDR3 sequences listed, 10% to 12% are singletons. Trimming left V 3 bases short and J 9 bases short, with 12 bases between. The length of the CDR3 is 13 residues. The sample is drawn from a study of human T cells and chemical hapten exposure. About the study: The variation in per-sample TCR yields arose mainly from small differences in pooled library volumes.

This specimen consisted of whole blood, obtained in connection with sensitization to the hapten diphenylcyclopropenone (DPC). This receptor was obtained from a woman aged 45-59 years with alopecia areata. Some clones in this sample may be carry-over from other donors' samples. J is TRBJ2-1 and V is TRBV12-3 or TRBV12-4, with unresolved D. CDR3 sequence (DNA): TGTGCCAGCAGTTTGAAGCTAGTCGGTGAGCAGTTCTTC. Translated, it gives CASSLKLVGEQFF.